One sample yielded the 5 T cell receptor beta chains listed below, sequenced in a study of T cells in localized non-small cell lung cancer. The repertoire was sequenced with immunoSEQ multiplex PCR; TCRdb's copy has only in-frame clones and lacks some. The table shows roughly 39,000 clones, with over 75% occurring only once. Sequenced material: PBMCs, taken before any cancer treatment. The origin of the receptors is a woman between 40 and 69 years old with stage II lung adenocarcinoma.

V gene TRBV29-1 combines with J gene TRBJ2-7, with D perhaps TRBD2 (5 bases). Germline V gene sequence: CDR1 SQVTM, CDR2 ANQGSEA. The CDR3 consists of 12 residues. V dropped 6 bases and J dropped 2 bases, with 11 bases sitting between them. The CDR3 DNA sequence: TGCAGCGTCGTGGACTGGCCCTACGAGCAGTACTTC. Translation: CSVVDWPYEQYF.

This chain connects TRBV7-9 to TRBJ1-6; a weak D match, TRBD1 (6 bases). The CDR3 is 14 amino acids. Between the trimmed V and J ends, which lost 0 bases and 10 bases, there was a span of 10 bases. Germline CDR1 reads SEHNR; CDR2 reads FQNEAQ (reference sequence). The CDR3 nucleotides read TGTGCCAGCAGCTTAGCTGGACAGCCCTCACCCCTCCACTTT. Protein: CASSLAGQPSPLHF.

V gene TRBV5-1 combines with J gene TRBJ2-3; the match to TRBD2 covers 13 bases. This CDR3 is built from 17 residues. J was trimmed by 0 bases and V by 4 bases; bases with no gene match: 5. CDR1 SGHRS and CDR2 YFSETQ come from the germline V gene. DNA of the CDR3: TGCGCCAGCAGCCCGGGACTAGCGGGGTCTAGCACAGATACGCAGTATTTT. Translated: CASSPGLAGSSTDTQYF.

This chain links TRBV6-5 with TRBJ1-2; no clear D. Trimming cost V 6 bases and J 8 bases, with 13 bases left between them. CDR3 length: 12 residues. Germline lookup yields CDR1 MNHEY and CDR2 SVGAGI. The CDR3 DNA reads TGTGCCAGCAGGAAAGACACGGCCGGCTACACCTTC. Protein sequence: CASRKDTAGYTF.

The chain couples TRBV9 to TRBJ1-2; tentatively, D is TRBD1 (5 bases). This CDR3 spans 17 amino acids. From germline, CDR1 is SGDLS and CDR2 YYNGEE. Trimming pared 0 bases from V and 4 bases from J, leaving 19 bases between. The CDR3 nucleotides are TGTGCCAGCAGCGTAGATCCTGCAGCGACAGCGGGCTATGGCTACACCTTC. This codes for CASSVDPAATAGYGYTF.